This is a list of T cell receptor beta chains from one sample in a study of T cells after yellow fever vaccination. TCRdb used MiXCR to reprocess the 5' RACE reads, holding one entry per CDR3 protein. Of some 560,000 distinct CDR3 sequences detected, roughly a sixth appear once; the ten largest clones hold around 15%. The source was PBMCs, collected less than 6 days after the first yellow fever vaccination. Source of these receptors: a young man who received the YFV17D yellow fever vaccine. Both conserved end residues are part of each CDR3. Fields, in order: J gene, clone size, V gene, D gene, CDR3 DNA, CDR3 protein. The D gene is left open where the match is weak. Only some rows state a clone size, as once, few, many or a class for expanded clones.

TRBJ2-3,few,TRBV5-1,TRBD2,TGCGCCAGCGGGGGGGAAGGCACAGATACGCAGTATTTT,CASGGEGTDTQYF
TRBJ1-1,few,TRBV6-6,-,TGTGCCAGCATCTCAAACGGGAACACTGAAGCTTTCTTT,CASISNGNTEAFF
TRBJ2-3,-,TRBV9,-,TGTGCCAGCAGCGTAGAGACAGATACGCAGTATTTT,CASSVETDTQYF
TRBJ2-5,-,TRBV7-2,-,TGTGTCAGCAGCTTTGGGGGGGCAGGGGAGACCCAGTACTTC,CVSSFGGAGETQYF
TRBJ1-6,few,TRBV27,-,TGTGCCAGCCAAAACAGGGTCGGGATGTATTCACCCCTCCACTTT,CASQNRVGMYSPLHF
TRBJ2-1,few,TRBV6-2/TRBV6-3,-,TGTGCCAGCAGTTACTCATACGGGGCCGTTTACAATGAGCAGTTCTTC,CASSYSYGAVYNEQFF
TRBJ2-1,-,TRBV12-3/TRBV12-4,-,TGTGCCAGCAGTTTAGCGGGGGGCCCTGGAGAGCAGTTCTTC,CASSLAGGPGEQFF
TRBJ1-1,few,TRBV15,-,TGTGCCACCAGCAGAGATTACGCGCAAGAAGCTTTCTTT,CATSRDYAQEAFF
TRBJ1-2,-,TRBV30,-,TGTGCCTGGAGTGTAACGGGCCACTATGGCTACACCTTC,CAWSVTGHYGYTF
TRBJ2-1,many,TRBV20-1,-,TGCAGTGCAAAATCGGCGGATGAGCAGTTCTTC,CSAKSADEQFF
TRBJ1-2,-,TRBV27,-,TGTGCCAGCAGTTTATTCCCGGGGAATGGCTACACCTTC,CASSLFPGNGYTF
TRBJ1-2,few,TRBV5-1,-,TGCGCCAGCAGCTTGGTGGGAGAATATGGCTACACCTTC,CASSLVGEYGYTF
TRBJ2-5,-,TRBV5-6,TRBD2,TGTGCCAGCAGCCCCAGAGGGGGTAGCGGGGGCCGGCAAGAGACCCAGTACTTC,CASSPRGGSGGRQETQYF
TRBJ2-1,-,TRBV4-1,TRBD2,TGCGCCAGCAGCCAAGTTGGAGCGGGGGGGGTTGGAAATGAGCAGTTCTTC,CASSQVGAGGVGNEQFF
TRBJ1-1,-,TRBV11-2,-,TGTGCCAGCAACTTGCTTGGACAAAGAAGAAACACTGAAGCTTTCTTT,CASNLLGQRRNTEAFF
TRBJ1-4,-,TRBV12-3/TRBV12-4,TRBD1,TGTGCCAGCAGTTTGGGACAGGGGGCGGAAAAACTGTTTTTT,CASSLGQGAEKLFF
TRBJ2-6,once,TRBV4-3,TRBD1,TGCGCCAGCAGCCAGTCGACAGGGTCACTATACTCTGGGGCCAACGTCCTGACTTTC,CASSQSTGSLYSGANVLTF
TRBJ2-7,few,TRBV12-3/TRBV12-4,TRBD2,TGTGCCAGCAGTATTGACCCACGATCAGGACTAGCGGCCTCCTACGAGCAGTACTTC,CASSIDPRSGLAASYEQYF
TRBJ2-3,-,TRBV27,-,TGTGCCAGCAGTCCACCGGGACGCTCAGATACGCAGTATTTT,CASSPPGRSDTQYF
TRBJ2-2,-,TRBV19,-,TGTGCCAGTAGTTACAGGGTCTACCGGGAGCTGTTTTTT,CASSYRVYRELFF
TRBJ2-6,few,TRBV6-1,-,TGTGCCAGCCGAACAGGGCCCCTGGGGACTGGGGCCAACGTCCTGACTTTC,CASRTGPLGTGANVLTF
TRBJ1-6,few,TRBV12-3/TRBV12-4,-,TGTGCCAGCAGTTTAGTGTACGGAAATTCACCCCTCCACTTT,CASSLVYGNSPLHF
TRBJ2-2,-,TRBV6-2/TRBV6-3,-,TGTGCCAGCAGCCCTTGGGGGGTGAACACCGGGGAGCTGTTTTTT,CASSPWGVNTGELFF
TRBJ2-3,-,TRBV27,-,TGTGCCAGCAGTTTCGGCGGCTCCTCAGGCGCAGATACGCAGTATTTT,CASSFGGSSGADTQYF
TRBJ1-5,few,TRBV6-2/TRBV6-3,-,TGTGCCAGCAGTTACGGGGGAGGGCGTCAGCCCCAGCATTTT,CASSYGGGRQPQHF
TRBJ1-1,-,TRBV27,-,TGTGCCAGCGCTTACTGGGGGACTGAAGCTTTCTTT,CASAYWGTEAFF